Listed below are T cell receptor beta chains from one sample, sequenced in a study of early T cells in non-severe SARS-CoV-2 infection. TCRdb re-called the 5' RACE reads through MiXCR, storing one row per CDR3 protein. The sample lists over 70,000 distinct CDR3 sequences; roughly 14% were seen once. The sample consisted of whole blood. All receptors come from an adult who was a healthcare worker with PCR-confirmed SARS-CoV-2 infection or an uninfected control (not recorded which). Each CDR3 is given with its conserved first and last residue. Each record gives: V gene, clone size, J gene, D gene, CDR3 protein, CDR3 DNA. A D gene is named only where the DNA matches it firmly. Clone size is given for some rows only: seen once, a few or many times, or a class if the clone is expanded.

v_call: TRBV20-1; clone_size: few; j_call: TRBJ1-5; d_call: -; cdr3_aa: CSAREGSRAGSQPQHF; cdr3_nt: TGCAGTGCTAGAGAGGGCTCCCGGGCGGGGAGTCAGCCCCAGCATTTT
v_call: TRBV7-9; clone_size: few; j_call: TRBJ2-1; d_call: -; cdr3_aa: CASSLEGYGEQFF; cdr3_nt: TGTGCCAGCAGCTTAGAAGGGTATGGTGAGCAGTTCTTC
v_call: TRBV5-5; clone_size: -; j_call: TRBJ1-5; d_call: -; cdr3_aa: CASSLNMAQPQNF; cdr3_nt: TGTGCCAGCAGCTTGAACATGGCTCAGCCCCAGAATTTT
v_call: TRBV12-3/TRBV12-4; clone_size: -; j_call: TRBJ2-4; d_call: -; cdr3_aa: CASSFGTSRDIQYF; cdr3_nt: TGTGCCAGCAGTTTTGGGACATCCCGAGACATTCAGTACTTC
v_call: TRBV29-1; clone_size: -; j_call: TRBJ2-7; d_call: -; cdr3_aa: CSVAGWAGSSYEQYF; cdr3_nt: TGCAGCGTTGCCGGGTGGGCAGGGAGCTCCTACGAGCAGTACTTC
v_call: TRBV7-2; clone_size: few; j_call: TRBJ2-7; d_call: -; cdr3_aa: CASSLGGPAVGYF; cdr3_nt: TGTGCCAGCAGCTTAGGAGGACCCGCCGTGGGGTACTTC
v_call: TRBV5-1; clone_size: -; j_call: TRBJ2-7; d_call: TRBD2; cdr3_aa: CASSYLTSGTYEQYF; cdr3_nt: TGCGCCAGCAGCTACCTGACTAGCGGGACCTACGAGCAGTACTTC
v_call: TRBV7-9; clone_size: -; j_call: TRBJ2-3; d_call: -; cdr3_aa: CASSGGSTDTQYF; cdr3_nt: TGTGCCAGCAGCGGCGGGAGCACAGATACGCAGTATTTT
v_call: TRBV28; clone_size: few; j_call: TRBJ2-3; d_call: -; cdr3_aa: CASSHRVGGASTDTQYF; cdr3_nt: TGTGCCAGCAGTCACCGCGTTGGCGGGGCTAGCACAGATACGCAGTATTTT
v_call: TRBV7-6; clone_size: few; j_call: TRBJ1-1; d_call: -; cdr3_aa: CASSSSSGGLLHTEAFF; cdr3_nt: TGTGCCAGCAGCTCCTCATCCGGGGGACTGCTTCACACTGAAGCTTTCTTT
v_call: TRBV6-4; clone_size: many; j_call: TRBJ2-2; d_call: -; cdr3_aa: CASSDGDTGELFF; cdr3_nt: TGTGCCAGCAGTGACGGGGACACCGGGGAGCTGTTTTTT
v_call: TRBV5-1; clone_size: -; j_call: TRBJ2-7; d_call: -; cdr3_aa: CASSFTDSPGYEQYF; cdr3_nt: TGCGCCAGCAGCTTCACCGACAGCCCGGGCTACGAGCAGTACTTC
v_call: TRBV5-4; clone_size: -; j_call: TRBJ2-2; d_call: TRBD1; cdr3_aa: CASSLKGADNTGELFF; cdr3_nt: TGTGCCAGCAGCTTGAAGGGGGCGGATAACACCGGGGAGCTGTTTTTT
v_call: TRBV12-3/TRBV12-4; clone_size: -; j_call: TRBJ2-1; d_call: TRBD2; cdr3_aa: CASSSGTSSNEQFF; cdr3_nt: TGTGCCAGCAGCTCCGGGACTAGCTCGAATGAGCAGTTCTTC
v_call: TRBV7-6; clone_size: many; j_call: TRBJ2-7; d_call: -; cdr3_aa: CASSLVGPSVNEQYF; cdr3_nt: TGTGCCAGCAGCTTAGTAGGTCCAAGCGTGAACGAGCAGTACTTC
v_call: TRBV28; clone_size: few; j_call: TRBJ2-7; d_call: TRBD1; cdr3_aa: CASSEPGQGIREQYF; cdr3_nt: TGTGCCAGCAGTGAACCGGGACAGGGTATCAGAGAGCAGTACTTC
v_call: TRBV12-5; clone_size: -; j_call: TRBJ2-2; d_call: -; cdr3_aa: CASGPPGAAGELFF; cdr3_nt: TGTGCTAGTGGCCCCCCCGGGGCGGCCGGGGAGCTGTTTTTT
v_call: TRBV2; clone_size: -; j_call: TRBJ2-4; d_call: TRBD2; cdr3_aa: CASSSSGKSSKNIQYF; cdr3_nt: TGTGCCAGCAGTTCCAGCGGGAAGAGTAGCAAAAACATTCAGTACTTC
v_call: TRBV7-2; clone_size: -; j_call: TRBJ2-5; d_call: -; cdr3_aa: CASSLGLEQTQYF; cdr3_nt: TGTGCCAGCAGCTTAGGTCTAGAACAGACCCAGTACTTC
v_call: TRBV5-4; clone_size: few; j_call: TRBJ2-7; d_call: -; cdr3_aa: CASSLRQGYEQYF; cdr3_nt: TGTGCCAGCAGCTTGCGGCAGGGGTACGAGCAGTACTTC
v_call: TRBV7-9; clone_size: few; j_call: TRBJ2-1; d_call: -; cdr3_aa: CASSSGLPQFF; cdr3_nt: TGTGCCAGCAGCTCCGGACTCCCCCAGTTCTTC
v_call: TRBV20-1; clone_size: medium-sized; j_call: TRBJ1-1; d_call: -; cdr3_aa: CSASPGLRNTEAFF; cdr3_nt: TGCAGTGCTAGCCCGGGACTTAGGAACACTGAAGCTTTCTTT
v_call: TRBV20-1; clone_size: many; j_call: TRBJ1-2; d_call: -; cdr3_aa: CSARDVGYDYGYTF; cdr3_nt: TGCAGTGCTAGAGATGTCGGGTATGACTATGGCTACACCTTC
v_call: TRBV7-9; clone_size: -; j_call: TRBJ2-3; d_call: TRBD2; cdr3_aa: CASSPGLANTDTQYF; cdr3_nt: TGTGCCAGCAGCCCCGGACTAGCTAACACAGATACGCAGTATTTT
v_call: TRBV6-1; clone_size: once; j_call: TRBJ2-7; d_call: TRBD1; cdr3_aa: CASSLTQGVGYEQYF; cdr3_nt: TGTGCCAGCAGCCTTACACAGGGGGTCGGCTACGAGCAGTACTTC
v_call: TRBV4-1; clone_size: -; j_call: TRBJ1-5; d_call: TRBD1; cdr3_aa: CASSHSRQGVQPQHF; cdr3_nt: TGCGCCAGCAGCCATTCCAGACAGGGGGTTCAGCCCCAGCATTTT
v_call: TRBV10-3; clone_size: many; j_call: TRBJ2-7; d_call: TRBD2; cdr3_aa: CAIKLAGEVDEQYF; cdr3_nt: TGTGCCATCAAACTAGCGGGAGAAGTCGACGAGCAGTACTTC
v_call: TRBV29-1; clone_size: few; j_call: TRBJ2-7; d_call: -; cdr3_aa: CSVGSSGGTRFSPYEQYF; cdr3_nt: TGCAGCGTTGGATCCTCTGGGGGTACACGATTCTCCCCCTACGAGCAGTACTTC
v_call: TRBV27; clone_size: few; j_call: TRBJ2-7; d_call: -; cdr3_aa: CASSLSAVSYEQYF; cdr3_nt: TGTGCCAGCAGTTTATCGGCCGTCTCCTACGAGCAGTACTTC
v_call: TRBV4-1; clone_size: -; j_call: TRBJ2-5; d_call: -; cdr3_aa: CASSQALDGFEETQYF; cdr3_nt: TGCGCCAGCAGCCAAGCGTTAGATGGCTTTGAAGAGACCCAGTACTTC
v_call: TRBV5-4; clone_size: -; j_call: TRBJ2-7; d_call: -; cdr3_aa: CASSSEWGSYEQYF; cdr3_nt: TGTGCCAGCAGCTCGGAATGGGGCTCCTACGAGCAGTACTTC
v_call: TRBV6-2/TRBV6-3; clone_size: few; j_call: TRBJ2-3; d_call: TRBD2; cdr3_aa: CASSNAGVLTDTQYF; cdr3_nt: TGTGCCAGCAGCAACGCGGGAGTTCTAACAGATACGCAGTATTTT
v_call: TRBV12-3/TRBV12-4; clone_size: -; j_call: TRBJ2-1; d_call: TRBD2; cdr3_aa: CASSFLAGLNEQFF; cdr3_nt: TGTGCCAGCAGTTTCCTAGCGGGATTGAATGAGCAGTTCTTC
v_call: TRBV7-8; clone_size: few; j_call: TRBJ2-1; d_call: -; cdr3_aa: CATGDRPANEQFF; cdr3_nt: TGTGCCACCGGGGATCGGCCCGCCAATGAGCAGTTCTTC
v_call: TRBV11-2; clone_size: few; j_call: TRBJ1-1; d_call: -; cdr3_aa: CASSFGNTEAFF; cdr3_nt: TGTGCCAGCAGCTTTGGGAACACTGAAGCTTTCTTT
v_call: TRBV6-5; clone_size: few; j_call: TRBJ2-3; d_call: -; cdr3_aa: CASSRQGADTQYF; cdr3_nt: TGTGCCAGCAGCCGCCAGGGTGCAGATACGCAGTATTTT
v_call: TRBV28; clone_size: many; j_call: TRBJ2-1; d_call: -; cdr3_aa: CASSHIDSSYNEQFF; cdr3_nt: TGTGCCAGCAGCCACATTGATAGCTCCTACAATGAGCAGTTCTTC
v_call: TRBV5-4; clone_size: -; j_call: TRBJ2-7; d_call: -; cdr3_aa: CASSLDRAYEQYF; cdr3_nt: TGTGCCAGCAGCTTGGACAGAGCCTACGAGCAGTACTTC
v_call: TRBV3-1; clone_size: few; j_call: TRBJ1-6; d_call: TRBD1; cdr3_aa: CASRGTGADYNSPLHF; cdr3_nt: TGTGCCAGCCGCGGGACAGGGGCTGACTATAATTCACCCCTCCACTTT
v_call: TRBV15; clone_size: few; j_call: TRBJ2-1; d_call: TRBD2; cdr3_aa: CATSRDLAGVYNEQFF; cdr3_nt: TGTGCCACCAGCAGAGATCTAGCGGGGGTCTACAATGAGCAGTTCTTC
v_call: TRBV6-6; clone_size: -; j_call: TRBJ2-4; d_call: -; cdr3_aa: CASRHRDKNIQYF; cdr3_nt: TGTGCCAGCAGACACCGGGACAAAAACATTCAGTACTTC
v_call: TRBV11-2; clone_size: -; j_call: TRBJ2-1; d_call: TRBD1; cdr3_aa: CASSPPLGTEAYNEQFF; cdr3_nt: TGTGCCAGCAGCCCACCCCTGGGGACAGAAGCCTACAATGAGCAGTTCTTC
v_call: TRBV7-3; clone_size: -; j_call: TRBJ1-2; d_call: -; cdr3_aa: CASSLRAIPLDYTF; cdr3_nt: TGTGCCAGCAGCTTACGGGCCATCCCTCTGGACTACACCTTC
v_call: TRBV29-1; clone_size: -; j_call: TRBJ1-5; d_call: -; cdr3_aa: CSVGSSNQPQHF; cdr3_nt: TGCAGCGTTGGCTCTAGCAATCAGCCCCAGCATTTT
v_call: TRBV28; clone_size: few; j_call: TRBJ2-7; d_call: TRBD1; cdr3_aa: CAGGQGLEQYF; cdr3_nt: TGTGCCGGAGGACAGGGTTTAGAGCAGTACTTC
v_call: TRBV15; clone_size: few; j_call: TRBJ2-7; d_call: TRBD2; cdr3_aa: CATSVTSGSYEQYF; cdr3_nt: TGTGCCACCAGCGTCACTAGCGGCTCCTACGAGCAGTACTTC
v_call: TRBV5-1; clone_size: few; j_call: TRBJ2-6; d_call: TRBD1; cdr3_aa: CASSLGGQPFPSGANVLTF; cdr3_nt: TGCGCCAGCAGCCTTGGGGGACAGCCCTTCCCCTCTGGGGCCAACGTCCTGACTTTC
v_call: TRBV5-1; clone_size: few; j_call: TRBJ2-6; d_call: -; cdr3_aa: CASSLGPGGPSGANVLTF; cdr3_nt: TGCGCCAGCAGCTTGGGCCCCGGGGGGCCATCTGGGGCCAACGTCCTGACTTTC
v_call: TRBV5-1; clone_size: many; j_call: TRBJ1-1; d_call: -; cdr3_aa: CASSLDKMNTEAFF; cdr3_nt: TGCGCCAGCAGCTTGGACAAAATGAACACTGAAGCTTTCTTT
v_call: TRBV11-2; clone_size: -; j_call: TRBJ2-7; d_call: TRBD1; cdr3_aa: CASSQTGTGNYEQYF; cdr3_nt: TGTGCCAGCAGCCAAACAGGGACAGGGAACTACGAGCAGTACTTC
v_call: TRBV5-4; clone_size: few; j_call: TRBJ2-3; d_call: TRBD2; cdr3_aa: CASSLKREKKTDTQYF; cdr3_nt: TGTGCCAGCAGCTTGAAGCGGGAGAAGAAGACAGATACGCAGTATTTT
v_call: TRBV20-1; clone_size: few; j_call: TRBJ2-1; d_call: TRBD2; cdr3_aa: CSARRTSGSDEQFF; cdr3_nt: TGCAGTGCTCGGAGGACTAGCGGGAGCGATGAGCAGTTCTTC
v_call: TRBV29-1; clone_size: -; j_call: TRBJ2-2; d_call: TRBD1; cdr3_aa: CSVPAGTDTGELFF; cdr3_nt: TGCAGCGTTCCCGCCGGGACAGACACCGGGGAGCTGTTTTTT
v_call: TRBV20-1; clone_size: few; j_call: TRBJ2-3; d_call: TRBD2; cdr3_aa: CSARRGGPTDTQYF; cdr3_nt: TGCAGTGCTCGGCGGGGGGGACCCACAGATACGCAGTATTTT
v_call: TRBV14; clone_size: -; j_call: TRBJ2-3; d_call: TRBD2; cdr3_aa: CASSQEGRTGGPGDTQYF; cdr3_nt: TGTGCCAGCAGCCAAGAAGGGCGGACGGGAGGGCCGGGGGATACGCAGTATTTT
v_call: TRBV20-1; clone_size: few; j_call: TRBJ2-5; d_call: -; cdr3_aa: CCWLSGRGQETQYF; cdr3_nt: TGCTGCTGGCTAAGTGGAAGGGGCCAAGAGACCCAGTACTTC
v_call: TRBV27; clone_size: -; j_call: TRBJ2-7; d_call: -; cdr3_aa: CASTRLTGEQYF; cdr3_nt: TGTGCCAGCACACGTCTTACGGGCGAGCAGTACTTC
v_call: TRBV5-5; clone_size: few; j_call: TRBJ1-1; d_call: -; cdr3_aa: CASSLVAGMNTEAFF; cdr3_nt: TGTGCCAGCAGCTTGGTCGCAGGGATGAACACTGAAGCTTTCTTT
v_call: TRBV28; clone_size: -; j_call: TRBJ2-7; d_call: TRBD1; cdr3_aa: CASVGQGRYEQYF; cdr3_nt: TGTGCCAGCGTGGGACAGGGGCGGTACGAGCAGTACTTC